A single sample is the source of the 8 T cell receptor beta chains below, sequenced in a study of T cell responses to AZD1222 COVID-19 vaccine (dated by TCRdb to about 2021). The time point label corresponds to: about 28 days (+/-7) after the second vaccine dose. The receptor library was made with the immunoSEQ multiplex PCR assay. TCRdb's version of the immuneACCESS table is confined to in-frame rearrangements and falls short of the full clone set. An unresolved V gene accounts for under half of the shortfall where checked; the remainder is of unknown origin. In all, the sample holds about 84,000 clones, and approximately 85% of those were seen once. The ten largest make up around 10% of the sample. The input for sequencing was peripheral blood, taken 28 days after the second AZD1222 dose. The receptor source for this set is an adult who received the AZD1222 COVID-19 vaccine.

The rearrangement uses TRBV19 and TRBJ2-2, with 10 bases aligning to TRBD1. Trimming took 4 bases from V and 7 from J; bases not matched to a gene: 9. Germline CDR1 LNHDA, CDR2 SQIVND (reference sequence). The CDR3 has 16 residues. The chain's CDR3 is CASSTDRGSPRGELFF. In DNA, the CDR3 is TGTGCCAGTAGTACGGACAGGGGGTCTCCCCGCGGGGAGCTGTTTTTT.

This clone was found a few times. The V and J genes are TRBV12-5 and TRBJ2-5; TRBD1 matches at 8 bases. Looked up from germline, CDR1 is LGHNT and CDR2 is FRNRAP. CDR3 length equals 15 residues. The V and J ends lost 3 bases and 7 bases, in that order; junction bases with no gene match: 10. CDR3 sequence reads: CASGFAGGGVGTQYF. CDR3 in DNA: TGTGCTAGTGGTTTCGCAGGGGGCGGGGTAGGGACCCAGTACTTC.

The rearrangement links TRBV12-5 to TRBJ2-3; D not resolved. V gave up 1 base and J gave up 4 bases, with 12 bases separating them. The CDR3 extends over 15 amino acids. Germline loops: CDR1 LGHNT, CDR2 FRNRAP. The CDR3 region is CASGLGVALADTQYF. The CDR3 bases are TGTGCTAGTGGTTTGGGCGTTGCGCTCGCAGATACGCAGTATTTT.

J is TRBJ2-3 and V is TRBV11-3; D remains unclear. Trimming took 4 bases from V and 6 from J, leaving 14 bases between them. The germline CDR1 and CDR2 sequences are SGHNT and YENEEA. The length of the CDR3 is 14 residues. This CDR3 is CASSSLAPRDTQYF. DNA for the CDR3: TGTGCCAGCAGCTCCCTTGCCCCTAGGGATACGCAGTATTTT.

There are many counts of this clone. The chain couples TRBV14 to TRBJ2-2; D is possibly TRBD2 (5 bases). Deletions cut 1 base from V and 4 bases from J, with 7 bases between. This CDR3 has 14 amino acids. The germline V gene has CDR1 SGHDN and CDR2 FVKESK. DNA of the CDR3: TGTGCCAGCAGCCAAGGGCGGGCCACCGGGGAGCTGTTTTTT. Its protein is CASSQGRATGELFF.

J is TRBJ1-6 and V is TRBV4-3; D is unresolved. The CDR3 runs 16 residues. Germline V gene data show CDR1 as LGHNA and CDR2 as YSLEER. Trimming removed 0 bases from V and 6 bases from J, with 12 bases in between. The CDR3 sequence is CASSQERAGRNSPLHF. DNA for the CDR3: TGCGCCAGCAGCCAAGAGAGGGCAGGTCGTAATTCACCCCTCCACTTT.

The chain has TRBV21-1 and TRBJ2-1; the table names TRBD1, a call not compared with the DNA. TRBV21-1 is deemed a pseudogene. The CDR3 totals 11 residues. CDR3 sequence (DNA): TGTGCCAGCAGCTTGCTTACAGAGCAGTTCTTC. This translates into CASSLLTEQFF.

In this sample, this clone turned up once. V usage is TRBV28 and J usage is TRBJ2-7, with 9 bases fitting TRBD1. Germline V gene lookup returns CDR1 MDHEN and CDR2 SYDVKM. The CDR3 totals 14 residues. After removal of 6 bases from V and 7 bases from J, the junction contained 10 bases not matched to a gene. CDR3 nucleotides: TGTGCCAGCAGAGAGACAGGGGGGTTGAGGGAGCAGTACTTC. It translates to CASRETGGLREQYF.